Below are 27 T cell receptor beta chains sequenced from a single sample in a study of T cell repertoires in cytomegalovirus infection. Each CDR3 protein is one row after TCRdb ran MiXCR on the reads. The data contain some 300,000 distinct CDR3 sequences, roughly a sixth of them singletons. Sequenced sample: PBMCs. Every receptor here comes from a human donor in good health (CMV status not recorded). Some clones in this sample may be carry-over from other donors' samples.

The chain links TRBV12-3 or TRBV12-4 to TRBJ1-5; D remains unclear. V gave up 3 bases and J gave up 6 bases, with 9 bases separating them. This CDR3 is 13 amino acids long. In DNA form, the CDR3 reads TGTGCCAGCAGTTTCGTCGGAGCTCAGCCCCAGCATTTT. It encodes CASSFVGAQPQHF.

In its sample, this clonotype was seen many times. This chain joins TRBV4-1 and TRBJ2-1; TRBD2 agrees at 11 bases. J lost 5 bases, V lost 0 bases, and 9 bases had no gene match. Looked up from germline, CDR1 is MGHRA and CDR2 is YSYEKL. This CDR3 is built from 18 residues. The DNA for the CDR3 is TGCGCCAGCAGCCAAGAGCCCAGACTAGCGGGGCTCGACAATGAGCAGTTCTTC. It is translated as CASSQEPRLAGLDNEQFF.

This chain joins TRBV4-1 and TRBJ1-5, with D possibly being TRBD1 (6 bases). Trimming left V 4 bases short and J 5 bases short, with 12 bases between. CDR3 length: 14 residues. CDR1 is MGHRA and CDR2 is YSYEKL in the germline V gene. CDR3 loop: CASSRGRGDQPQHF. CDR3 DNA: TGCGCCAGCAGCCGGGGCAGGGGCGATCAGCCCCAGCATTTT.

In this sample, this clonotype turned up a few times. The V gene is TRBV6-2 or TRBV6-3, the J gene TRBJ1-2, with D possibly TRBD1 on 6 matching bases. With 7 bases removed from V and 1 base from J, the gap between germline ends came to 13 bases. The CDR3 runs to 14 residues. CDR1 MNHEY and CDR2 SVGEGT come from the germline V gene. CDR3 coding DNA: TGTGCCAGCAACTTCCAGGGGTTTAACTATGGCTACACCTTC. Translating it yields CASNFQGFNYGYTF.

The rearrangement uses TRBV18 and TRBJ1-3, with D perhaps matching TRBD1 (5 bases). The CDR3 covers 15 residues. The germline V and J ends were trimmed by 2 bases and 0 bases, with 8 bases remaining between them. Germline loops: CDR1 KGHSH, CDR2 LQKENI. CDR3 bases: TGTGCCAGCTCACCAGCAGGGTTCTCTGGAAACACCATATATTTT. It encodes CASSPAGFSGNTIYF. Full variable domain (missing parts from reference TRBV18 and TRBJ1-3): NAGVMQNPRHLVRRRGQEARLRCSPMKGHSHVYWYRQLPEEGLKFMVYLQKENIIDESGMPKERFSAEFPKEGPSILRIQQVVRGDSAAYFCASSPAGFSGNTIYFGEGSWLTVV.

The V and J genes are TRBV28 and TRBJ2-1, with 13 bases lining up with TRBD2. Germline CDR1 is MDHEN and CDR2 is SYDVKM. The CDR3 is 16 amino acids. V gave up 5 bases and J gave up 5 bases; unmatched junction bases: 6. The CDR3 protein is CASSTPGTSGNNEQFF. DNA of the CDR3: TGTGCCAGCAGTACCCCCGGGACTAGCGGGAACAATGAGCAGTTCTTC.

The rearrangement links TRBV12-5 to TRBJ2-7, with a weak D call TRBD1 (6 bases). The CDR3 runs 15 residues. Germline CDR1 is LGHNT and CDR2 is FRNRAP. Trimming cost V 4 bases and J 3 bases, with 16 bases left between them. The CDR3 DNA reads TGTGCTAGTGGTTACGGGACACGAGGCGGCTACGAGCAGTACTTC. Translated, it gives CASGYGTRGGYEQYF.

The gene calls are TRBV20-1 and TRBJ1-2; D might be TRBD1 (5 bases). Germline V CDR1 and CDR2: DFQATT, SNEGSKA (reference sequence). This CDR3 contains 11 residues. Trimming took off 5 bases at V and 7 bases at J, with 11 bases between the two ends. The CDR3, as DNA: TGCAGTGCTGGGGGGGGGTCTGGCTACACCTTC. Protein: CSAGGGSGYTF.

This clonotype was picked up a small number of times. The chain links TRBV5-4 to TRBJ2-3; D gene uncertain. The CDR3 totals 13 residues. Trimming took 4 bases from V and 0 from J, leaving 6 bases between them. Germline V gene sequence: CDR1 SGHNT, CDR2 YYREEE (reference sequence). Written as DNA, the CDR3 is TGTGCCAGCAGCCACGTCAGCACAGATACGCAGTATTTT. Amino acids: CASSHVSTDTQYF.

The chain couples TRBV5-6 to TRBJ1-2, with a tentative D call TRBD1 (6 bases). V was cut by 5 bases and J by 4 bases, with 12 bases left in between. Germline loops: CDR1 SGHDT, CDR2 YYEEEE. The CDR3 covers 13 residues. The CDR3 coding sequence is TGTGCCAGCAGGGACAGTTCAGGCTATGGCTACACCTTC. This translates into CASRDSSGYGYTF.

Here the CDR3 reads CSAPPEGGSYGYTF. The CDR3 DNA follows: TGCAGTGCTCCCCCTGAGGGAGGTAGCTATGGCTACACCTTC. The V gene is TRBV20-1, the J gene TRBJ1-2; D is unresolved. From germline, CDR1 is DFQATT and CDR2 SNEGSKA (reference sequence). CDR3 length equals 14 residues. Deletions cut 5 bases from V and 4 bases from J, with 17 bases between.

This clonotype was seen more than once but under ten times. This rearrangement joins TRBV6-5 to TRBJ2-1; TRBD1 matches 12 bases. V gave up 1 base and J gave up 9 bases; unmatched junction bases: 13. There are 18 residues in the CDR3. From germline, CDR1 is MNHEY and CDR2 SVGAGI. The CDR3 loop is CASSYFRTPGQGAGEQFF. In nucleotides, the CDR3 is TGTGCCAGCAGTTACTTTAGAACACCGGGACAGGGGGCGGGTGAGCAGTTCTTC.

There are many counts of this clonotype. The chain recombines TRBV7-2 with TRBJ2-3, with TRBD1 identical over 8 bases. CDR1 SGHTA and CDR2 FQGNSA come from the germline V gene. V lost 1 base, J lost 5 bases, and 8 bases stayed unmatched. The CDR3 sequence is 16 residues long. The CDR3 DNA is TGTGCCAGCAGCTTAGGGGTCGGGACAGGACTAGATACGCAGTATTTT. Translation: CASSLGVGTGLDTQYF.

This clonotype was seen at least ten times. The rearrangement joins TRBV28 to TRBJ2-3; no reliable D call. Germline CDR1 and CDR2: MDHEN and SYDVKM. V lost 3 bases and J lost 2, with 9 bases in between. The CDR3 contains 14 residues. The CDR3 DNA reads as TGTGCCAGCAGTTTTGGTGAACTCACAGATACGCAGTATTTT. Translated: CASSFGELTDTQYF.

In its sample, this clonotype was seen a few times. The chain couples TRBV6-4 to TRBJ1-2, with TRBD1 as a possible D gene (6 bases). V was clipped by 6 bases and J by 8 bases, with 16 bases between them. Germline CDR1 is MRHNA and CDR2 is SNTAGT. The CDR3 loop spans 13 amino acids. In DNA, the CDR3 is TGTGCCAGCAGCGCTACAGGGTCCGGCGGCTACACCTTC. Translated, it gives CASSATGSGGYTF.

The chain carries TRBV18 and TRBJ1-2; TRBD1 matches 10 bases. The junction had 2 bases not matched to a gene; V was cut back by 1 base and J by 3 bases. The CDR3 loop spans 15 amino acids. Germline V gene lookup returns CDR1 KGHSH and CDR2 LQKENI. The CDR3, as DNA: TGTGCCAGCTCACCACAGGGACAGGGGTACTATGGCTACACCTTC. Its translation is CASSPQGQGYYGYTF.

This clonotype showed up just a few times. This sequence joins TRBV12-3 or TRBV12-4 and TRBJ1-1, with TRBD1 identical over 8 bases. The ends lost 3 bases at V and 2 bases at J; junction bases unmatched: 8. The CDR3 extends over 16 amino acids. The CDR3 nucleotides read TGTGCCAGCAGTTTCCGGCAGGGGGCGGTAAACACTGAAGCTTTCTTT. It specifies CASSFRQGAVNTEAFF.

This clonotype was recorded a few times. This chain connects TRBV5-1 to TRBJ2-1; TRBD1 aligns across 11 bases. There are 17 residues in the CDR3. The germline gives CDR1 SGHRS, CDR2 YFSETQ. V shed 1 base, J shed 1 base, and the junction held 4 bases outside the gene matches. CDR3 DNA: TGCGCCAGCAGCTTGCACGGACAGGGGGCTTCCTACAATGAGCAGTTCTTC. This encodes CASSLHGQGASYNEQFF.

CDR3 amino acids: CASSGGPRGDYGYTF. CDR3 in DNA: TGTGCCAGCAGTGGCGGCCCTCGCGGGGACTATGGCTACACCTTC. The gene calls are TRBV25-1 and TRBJ1-2; D gene unclear. The V and J ends lost 4 bases and 3 bases respectively, with 15 bases between them. The CDR3 sequence is 15 residues long. CDR1 is MGHDK, CDR2 SYGVNS, per germline.

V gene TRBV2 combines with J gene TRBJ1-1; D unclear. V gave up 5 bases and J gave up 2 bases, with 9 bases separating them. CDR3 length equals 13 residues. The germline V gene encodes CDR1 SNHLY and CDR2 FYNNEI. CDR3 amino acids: CASSISYNTEAFF. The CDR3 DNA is TGTGCCAGCAGTATATCTTATAACACTGAAGCTTTCTTT. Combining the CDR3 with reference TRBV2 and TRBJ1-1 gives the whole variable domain EPEVTQTPSHQVTQMGQEVILRCVPISNHLYFYWYRQILGQKVEFLVSFYNNEISEKSEIFDDQFSVERPDGSNFTLKIRSTKLEDSAMYFCASSISYNTEAFFGQGTRLTVV.

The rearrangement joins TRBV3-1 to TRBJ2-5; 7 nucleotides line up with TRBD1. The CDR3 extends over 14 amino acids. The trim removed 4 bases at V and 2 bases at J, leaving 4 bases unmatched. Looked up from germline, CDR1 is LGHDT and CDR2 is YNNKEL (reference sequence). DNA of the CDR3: TGTGCCAGCAGCCTCTACAGGGGACAAGAGACCCAGTACTTC. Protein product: CASSLYRGQETQYF.

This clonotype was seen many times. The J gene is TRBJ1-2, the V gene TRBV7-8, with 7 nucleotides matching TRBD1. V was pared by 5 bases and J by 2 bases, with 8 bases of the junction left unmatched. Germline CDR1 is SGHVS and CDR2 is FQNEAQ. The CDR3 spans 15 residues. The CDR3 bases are TGTGCCAGCAGCAACACCGGGACAGAGAACTATGGCTACACCTTC. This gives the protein CASSNTGTENYGYTF.

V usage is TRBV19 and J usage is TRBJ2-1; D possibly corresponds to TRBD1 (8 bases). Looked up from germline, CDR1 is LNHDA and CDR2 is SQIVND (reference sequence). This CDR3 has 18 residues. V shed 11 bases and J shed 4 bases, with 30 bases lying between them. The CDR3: CASVGTGWEGGPYNEQFF. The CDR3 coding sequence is TGTGCCTCGGTCGGGACAGGTTGGGAGGGTGGCCCGTACAATGAGCAGTTCTTC.

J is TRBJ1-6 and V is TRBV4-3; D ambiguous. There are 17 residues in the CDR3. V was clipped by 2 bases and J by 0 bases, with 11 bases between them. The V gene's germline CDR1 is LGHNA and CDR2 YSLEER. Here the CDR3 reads CASSQREQSSYNSPLHF. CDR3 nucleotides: TGCGCCAGCAGCCAAAGGGAGCAGAGCTCCTATAATTCACCCCTCCACTTT.

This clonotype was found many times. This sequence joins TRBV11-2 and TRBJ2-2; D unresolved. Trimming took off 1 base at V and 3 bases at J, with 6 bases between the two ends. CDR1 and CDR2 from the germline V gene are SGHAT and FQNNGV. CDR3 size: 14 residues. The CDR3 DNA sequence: TGTGCCAGCAGCTTAGCGCCCGACACCGGGGAGCTGTTTTTT. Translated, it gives CASSLAPDTGELFF.

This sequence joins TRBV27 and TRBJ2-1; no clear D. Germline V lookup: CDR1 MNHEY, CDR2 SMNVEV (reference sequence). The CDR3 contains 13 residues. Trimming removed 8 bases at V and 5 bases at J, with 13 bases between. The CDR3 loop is CASRAPAHNEQFF. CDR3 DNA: TGTGCCAGCCGCGCCCCGGCCCACAATGAGCAGTTCTTC.

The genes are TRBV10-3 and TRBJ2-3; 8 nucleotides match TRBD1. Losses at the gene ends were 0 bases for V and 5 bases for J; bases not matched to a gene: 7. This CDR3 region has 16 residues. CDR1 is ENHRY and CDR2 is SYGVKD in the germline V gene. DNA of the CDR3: TGTGCCATCAGTGAGTCGACGGGCAGGGGGCTAGATACGCAGTATTTT. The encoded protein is CAISESTGRGLDTQYF.